These T cell receptor beta chains were read from a single sample in a study of blood T cell repertoires in COVID-19. TCRdb's table, derived via immunoSEQ multiplex PCR, lists solely in-frame clones and lacks some. The repertoire has 150,000 or so clones, around nine tenths of them found once; the top ten carry approximately 7%. Sequencing was done on a sample of PBMCs or T cells enriched from blood (not recorded which). The receptors were sampled from a woman in her fifties or sixties who had recovered from COVID-19. The CDR3 runs from the conserved cysteine through the conserved F or W. The D gene is left open where the match is weak. Rows give clone size only sometimes, using once, few, many, or a class for an expanded clone.

NA TRBJ1-1 NA TRBV5-5 12 CASRYESGEAFF TGTGCCAGCAGATACGAATCAGGGGAAGCTTTCTTT
NA TRBJ2-7 NA TRBV6-5 13 CASSPRDSYEQYF TGTGCCAGCAGTCCGCGCGATTCCTACGAGCAGTACTTC
NA TRBJ2-5 NA TRBV6-2/TRBV6-3 19 CASSYQPEQVYGVQETQYF TGTGCCAGCAGTTACCAGCCGGAACAGGTTTATGGGGTACAAGAGACCCAGTACTTC
NA TRBJ2-3 TRBD2 TRBV30 14 CAWSVGGGKHTQYF TGTGCCTGGAGTGTTGGGGGGGGGAAACATACGCAGTATTTT
once TRBJ1-5 TRBD1 TRBV6-6 15 CASSPSRDRLQPQHF TGTGCCAGCAGTCCGTCCCGGGACAGGTTACAGCCCCAGCATTTT
once TRBJ2-7 TRBD1 TRBV5-6 16 CASSLYDRAPNYEQYF TGTGCCAGCAGCTTATACGACAGGGCCCCCAACTACGAGCAGTACTTC
NA TRBJ2-2 NA TRBV7-7 16 CASSRTGSGDTGELFF TGTGCTAGCAGCCGAACAGGATCTGGGGACACCGGGGAGCTGTTTTTT
NA TRBJ1-2 TRBD1 TRBV27 14 CASSLYGTGDGYTF TGTGCCAGCAGTTTATATGGGACAGGGGATGGCTACACCTTC
NA TRBJ1-5 TRBD1 TRBV3-1/TRBV3-2 19 CASSQDRDSSNGGNQPQHF TGTGCCAGCAGCCAAGATCGGGACAGTTCAAATGGGGGAAATCAGCCCCAGCATTTT
NA TRBJ2-5 NA TRBV11-3 13 CASSDRLQETQYF TGTGCCAGCAGCGACAGGCTCCAAGAGACCCAGTACTTC
NA TRBJ2-1 NA TRBV27 16 CASGGRLANSYNEQFF TGTGCCAGCGGGGGCCGATTAGCCAACTCCTACAATGAGCAGTTCTTC
NA TRBJ2-1 TRBD2 TRBV7-2 16 CASSSGLAGGYNEQFF TGTGCCAGCAGCTCGGGACTAGCGGGGGGTTACAATGAGCAGTTCTTC
NA TRBJ2-1 TRBD2 TRBV11-3 16 CASSPGLAGGPQEQFF TGTGCCAGCAGCCCTGGACTAGCGGGGGGGCCGCAAGAGCAGTTCTTC
NA TRBJ1-2 TRBD1 TRBV7-9 13 CASSSGTGHGYTF TGTGCCAGCAGCTCCGGGACAGGGCATGGCTACACCTTC
NA TRBJ2-7 NA TRBV2 13 CASRVEITYEQYF TGTGCCAGCAGAGTCGAGATCACCTACGAGCAGTACTTC
NA TRBJ2-3 NA TRBV28 11 CASSQRDTQYF TGTGCCAGCAGTCAGCGGGATACGCAGTATTTT
NA TRBJ1-2 NA TRBV3-1/TRBV3-2 15 CASSQDVARDYGYTF TGTGCCAGCAGCCAAGATGTGGCACGGGACTATGGCTACACCTTC
NA TRBJ1-1 NA TRBV9 14 CASSPQGLNTEAFF TGTGCCAGCAGCCCCCAGGGCCTGAACACTGAAGCTTTCTTT
NA TRBJ2-1 TRBD2 TRBV3-1/TRBV3-2 17 CASSYSPASGGKNEQFF TGTGCCAGCAGCTATTCCCCGGCTAGCGGGGGGAAGAATGAGCAGTTCTTC
NA TRBJ2-3 NA TRBV2 15 CASSFTGIGADTQYF TGTGCCAGCAGCTTTACCGGGATCGGGGCAGATACGCAGTATTTT
NA TRBJ2-7 NA TRBV4-1 15 CASSQDPWSSYEQYF TGCGCCAGCAGCCAAGATCCGTGGAGCTCCTACGAGCAGTACTTC
NA TRBJ2-7 TRBD1 TRBV5-1 12 CASSSGGSEQYF TGCGCCAGCAGCTCAGGGGGCAGCGAGCAGTACTTC
NA TRBJ2-7 TRBD1 TRBV18 14 CASSPGTGRYEQYF TGTGCCAGCTCACCCGGGACAGGGCGTTACGAGCAGTACTTC
NA TRBJ1-2 NA TRBV5-1 13 CASSPDRYYGYTF TGCGCCAGCAGTCCAGACAGGTACTATGGCTACACCTTC
NA TRBJ2-3 TRBD2 TRBV6-5 14 CASSRTSGGDTQYF TGTGCCAGCAGTCGGACTAGCGGGGGGGATACGCAGTATTTT
NA TRBJ1-6 NA TRBV6-5 15 CASSSAGQGTSPLHF TGTGCCAGCAGTTCGGCTGGGCAGGGGACTTCACCCCTCCACTTT
NA TRBJ2-7 TRBD2 TRBV3-1/TRBV3-2 14 CASSLLPAGYEQYF TGTGCCAGCAGTCTTCTTCCAGCGGGGTACGAGCAGTACTTC